The 26 T cell receptor beta chains presented below share a single source sample, sequenced in a study of cytomegalovirus exposure and HLA in healthy donors. Vbeta (60) and Jbeta (13) primers were used in the PCR. The repertoire was sequenced with immunoSEQ multiplex PCR; TCRdb's copy has only in-frame clones and lacks some. The sample carries around 150,000 clones, approximately 72% recorded once. Sequences were obtained from PBMCs. Receptors were obtained from a man aged 40-55 years in good health and CMV-seropositive.

This clone was counted once. The chain combines TRBV23-1 with TRBJ2-5; TRBD1 aligns across 9 bases. TRBV23-1 is noted as an ORF with a role that remains uncertain. The CDR3 has 16 amino acids. The V gene end was trimmed by 4 bases and the J gene end by 2 bases; junction bases not matched to a gene: 8. The CDR3 DNA is TGCGCCAGCAGTCCAAGAGACAGGGGGGATCAAGAGACCCAGTACTTC. The encoded protein is CASSPRDRGDQETQYF.

The chain joins TRBV29-1 to TRBJ1-5; tentative D call: TRBD1 (5 bases). In germline, CDR1 is SQVTM, CDR2 ANQGSEA. V was trimmed by 6 bases and J by 4 bases, leaving 13 bases between them. The CDR3 consists of 13 residues. CDR3 sequence: CSVQGTSNQPQHF. Written as DNA, the CDR3 is TGCAGCGTGCAGGGTACATCGAATCAGCCCCAGCATTTT. Complete variable domain (other parts from reference TRBV29-1 and TRBJ1-5): SAVISQKPSRDICQRGTSLTIQCQVDSQVTMMFWYRQQPGQSLTLIATANQGSEATYESGFVIDKFPISRPNLTFSTLTVSNMSPEDSSIYLCSVQGTSNQPQHFGDGTRLSIL.

J is TRBJ2-2 and V is TRBV5-6, with TRBD1 as a possible D gene (6 bases). Germline V gives CDR1 SGHDT, CDR2 YYEEEE. Trimming took off 6 bases at V and 3 bases at J, with 12 bases between the two ends. CDR3 length equals 14 residues. In DNA form, the CDR3 reads TGTGCCAGCACGTTACAGGGATACACCGGGGAGCTGTTTTTT. It translates to CASTLQGYTGELFF.

The J gene is TRBJ2-1, the V gene TRBV1; the table's D gene call, TRBD2, was not cross checked with the DNA. TRBV1 is noted as a pseudogene. The CDR3 has 14 residues. CDR3 bases: TGCACCAGCAGCCCTGCTAGCGGGGGGAATGAGCAGTTCTTC. It is translated as CTSSPASGGNEQFF.

Only a few counts were recorded for this clone. The chain couples TRBV4-3 to TRBJ2-2; D gene unclear. The CDR3 contains 13 residues. Germline assignment: CDR1 LGHNA and CDR2 YSLEER. V was shortened by 6 bases and J by 3 bases, with 8 bases between the two germline ends. The CDR3 DNA reads TGCGCCAGCAGTGTCGGGTACACCGGGGAGCTGTTTTTT. It is translated as CASSVGYTGELFF.

The chain couples TRBV6-1 to TRBJ1-6; 9 nucleotides line up with TRBD1. V lost 11 bases to trimming and J lost 5 bases; unmatched junction nucleotides: 7. This CDR3 has 14 amino acids. The germline gives CDR1 MNHNS, CDR2 SASEGT. As DNA, the CDR3 is TGTGCCCTTTGCCGGACAGGGGATAATTCACCCCTCCACTTT. This codes for CALCRTGDNSPLHF.

The genes are TRBV4-3 and TRBJ2-3; no reliable D call. Trimming took off 1 base at V and 4 bases at J, with 15 bases between the two ends. CDR1 LGHNA and CDR2 YSLEER come from the germline V gene. The CDR3 has 16 amino acids. The CDR3 region has the DNA TGCGCCAGCAGCCAAGCTCCATCGACATCTCCAGATACGCAGTATTTT. This codes for CASSQAPSTSPDTQYF.

This chain joins TRBV6-5 and TRBJ1-1, with a weak D call TRBD1 (5 bases). Per germline, CDR1 MNHEY and CDR2 SVGAGI. V was shortened by 5 bases and J by 7 bases, with 20 bases between the two germline ends. This CDR3 region has 15 residues. CDR3 amino acids: CASSRDRGWQGEAFF. The CDR3 DNA reads as TGTGCCAGCAGTCGAGACAGAGGATGGCAGGGTGAAGCTTTCTTT.

This clone was counted a few times. V usage is TRBV30 and J usage is TRBJ1-2, with no clear D. V was cut by 5 bases and J by 6 bases, with 7 bases left in between. The CDR3 runs to 10 residues. Germline loops: CDR1 GTSNPN, CDR2 SVGIG (reference sequence). The DNA for the CDR3 is TGTGCCTGGGGGCAGGATGGCTACACCTTC. It translates to CAWGQDGYTF.

The V and J genes are TRBV11-2 and TRBJ1-5, with 11 bases identical to TRBD1. Germline V gene sequence: CDR1 SGHAT, CDR2 FQNNGV. The CDR3 totals 15 residues. J lost 7 bases, V lost 1 base, and 3 bases had no gene match. The CDR3 loop reads CASSLGRTGGQPQHF. Here the CDR3 DNA reads TGTGCCAGCAGCTTAGGGAGGACAGGGGGCCAGCCCCAGCATTTT.

The chain joins TRBV7-3 to TRBJ1-1; D is unclear. This CDR3 region has 14 residues. V dropped 0 bases and J dropped 7 bases, with 12 bases sitting between them. Germline CDR1 reads SGHTA; CDR2 reads FQGTGA. CDR3 nucleotide sequence: TGTGCCAGCAGCTTAACCCCCGGAGTCGGTGAAGCTTTCTTT. Protein product: CASSLTPGVGEAFF.

This clone was found a few times. The rearrangement uses TRBV5-4 and TRBJ1-6; 7 bases agree with TRBD1. With 4 bases clipped from V and 5 bases from J, the junction kept 6 bases outside the gene matches. CDR3 size: 15 residues. CDR1 is SGHNT and CDR2 is YYREEE in the germline V gene (reference sequence). As DNA, the CDR3 is TGTGCCAGCAGCGGCAGGGGGTTCGATAATTCACCCCTCCACTTT. Translated, it gives CASSGRGFDNSPLHF.

The chain joins TRBV11-2 to TRBJ1-1; D is undetermined. The CDR3 sequence is 15 residues long. V lost 5 bases and J 2 bases, leaving 15 bases between the germline ends. Germline CDR1 reads SGHAT; CDR2 reads FQNNGV. The CDR3 DNA follows: TGTGCCAGCAGCCCCTTGGCGGGAGCCAACACTGAAGCTTTCTTT. It encodes CASSPLAGANTEAFF.

The J gene is TRBJ2-5, the V gene TRBV7-2, with 8 nucleotides matching TRBD2. V lost 5 bases, J lost 4 bases, and 6 bases stayed unmatched. CDR3 length: 14 amino acids. The germline gives CDR1 SGHTA, CDR2 FQGNSA. The CDR3 coding sequence is TGTGCCAGCAGCCCGGGGGGGGGCCGAGAGACCCAGTACTTC. Translating gives CASSPGGGRETQYF. Full variable domain (missing parts from reference TRBV7-2 and TRBJ2-5): GAGVSQSPSNKVTEKGKDVELRCDPISGHTALYWYRQSLGQGLEFLIYFQGNSAPDKSGLPSDRFSAERTGGSVSTLTIQRTQQEDSAVYLCASSPGGGRETQYFGPGTRLLVL.

The V call is TRBV15, the J call TRBJ2-7; TRBD2 matches 8 bases. The germline CDR1 and CDR2 sequences are LNHNV and YYDKDF (reference sequence). The CDR3 totals 15 residues. V lost 3 bases and J lost 2; bases outside the gene matches: 6. The CDR3 reads CATSSPRGGAYEQYF. As DNA, the CDR3 is TGTGCCACCAGCAGCCCCCGGGGGGGGGCCTACGAGCAGTACTTC.

The chain couples TRBV2 to TRBJ1-5, with a weak D call TRBD1 (5 bases). The germline V and J ends were trimmed by 3 bases and 2 bases, with 11 bases remaining between them. Per the germline V gene, CDR1 is SNHLY and CDR2 is FYNNEI. CDR3 size: 15 residues. The CDR3 DNA reads TGTGCCAGCAGTGATGGGGCTCAGGGCAATCAGCCCCAGCATTTT. Its protein is CASSDGAQGNQPQHF.

The chain recombines TRBV7-8 with TRBJ2-1; TRBD1 agrees at 8 bases. Germline CDR1 SGHVS, CDR2 FQNEAQ. The V and J ends lost 5 bases and 9 bases, in that order; junction bases with no gene match: 3. The CDR3 spans 12 residues. The CDR3 region is CASSPGQGEQFF. As DNA, the CDR3 is TGTGCCAGCAGCCCCGGACAGGGTGAGCAGTTCTTC.

This rearrangement joins TRBV7-2 to TRBJ2-1; D might be TRBD1 (5 bases). V gave up 4 bases and J gave up 4 bases, with 11 bases separating them. Germline values: CDR1 SGHTA, CDR2 FQGNSA. This CDR3 contains 14 residues. CDR3 DNA sequence: TGTGCCAGCAGCTACCAGGGCTGGTACAATGAGCAGTTCTTC. Encoded protein: CASSYQGWYNEQFF.

Only a few counts were recorded for this clone. The V and J genes are TRBV18 and TRBJ1-1; no definite D call. Deletions cut 0 bases from V and 0 bases from J, with 8 bases between. Germline values: CDR1 KGHSH, CDR2 LQKENI. The CDR3 runs to 15 residues. The CDR3 reads CASSPPAGLNTEAFF. The CDR3 nucleotides are TGTGCCAGCTCACCACCGGCAGGTCTGAACACTGAAGCTTTCTTT.

The chain employs TRBV7-2 and TRBJ2-1; 12 nucleotides align to TRBD2. CDR3 length equals 14 residues. Trimming took 5 bases from V and 6 from J; bases not matched to a gene: 2. Germline CDR1 reads SGHTA; CDR2 reads FQGNSA. In nucleotides, the CDR3 is TGTGCCAGCAGCACTAGCGGGGGGATCAATGAGCAGTTCTTC. Translating it yields CASSTSGGINEQFF. The full variable domain, completed using reference TRBV7-2 and TRBJ2-1, is GAGVSQSPSNKVTEKGKDVELRCDPISGHTALYWYRQSLGQGLEFLIYFQGNSAPDKSGLPSDRFSAERTGGSVSTLTIQRTQQEDSAVYLCASSTSGGINEQFFGPGTRLTVL.

The CDR3 reads CASSPGTRLGEQYF. CDR3 DNA: TGTGCCAGCAGCCCCGGGACTCGGTTGGGCGAGCAGTACTTC. The chain combines TRBV7-6 with TRBJ2-7, with D possibly matching TRBD2 (6 bases). In germline, CDR1 is SGHVS, CDR2 FNYEAQ. This CDR3 region has 14 residues. Trimming took 5 bases from V and 6 from J, leaving 17 bases between them.

CDR3 in DNA: TGTGCCTGGAGTCAAGGACAGGGGAATACGCAGTATTTT. It encodes CAWSQGQGNTQYF. This sequence joins TRBV30 and TRBJ2-3; 9 bases map to TRBD1. The V and J ends lost 2 bases and 7 bases, in that order; junction bases with no gene match: 4. This CDR3 has 13 residues. Germline loops: CDR1 GTSNPN, CDR2 SVGIG (reference sequence).

The chain has TRBV9 and TRBJ1-2; tentatively, D is TRBD1 (5 bases). Trimming left V 4 bases short and J 1 base short, with 11 bases between. Germline V lookup: CDR1 SGDLS, CDR2 YYNGEE. This CDR3 spans 14 amino acids. The CDR3 sequence is CASSLTEFNYGYTF. CDR3 DNA: TGTGCCAGCAGCCTGACAGAATTTAACTATGGCTACACCTTC.

In its sample, this clone was seen a few times. The chain recombines TRBV6-4 with TRBJ1-2, with 7 bases fitting TRBD1. The CDR3 contains 14 residues. Looked up from germline, CDR1 is MRHNA and CDR2 is SNTAGT. The V gene end was trimmed by 7 bases and the J gene end by 2 bases; junction bases not matched to a gene: 7. The CDR3 DNA reads as TGTGCCAGCAAACCCGGGACAGCCAACTATGGCTACACCTTC. Amino acid sequence: CASKPGTANYGYTF.

This clone was detected only once. The rearrangement links TRBV5-1 to TRBJ1-6; 8 nucleotides agree with TRBD1. Germline V gene data show CDR1 as SGHRS and CDR2 as YFSETQ. CDR3 length: 14 residues. J gave up 9 bases and V 0 bases, and 2 bases lay outside the gene matches. The DNA for the CDR3 is TGCGCCAGCAGCTTGGAACAGGGGGGTTCACCCCTCCACTTT. Translated: CASSLEQGGSPLHF.

J is TRBJ2-2 and V is TRBV13, with 8 bases aligning to TRBD1. Unmatched junction bases numbered 2, after V lost 4 bases and J lost 4 bases. Germline-derived CDR1 and CDR2 are PRHDT and FYEKMQ (reference sequence). The CDR3 totals 14 residues. Here the CDR3 DNA reads TGTGCCAGCAGCTACAGGGGGTCCACCGGGGAGCTGTTTTTT. Amino acids: CASSYRGSTGELFF.